The entry that follows covers one T cell receptor (beta chain) sequence. Patients of the Seattle cohort, enrolled during active infection, were followed longitudinally. Per the study methods: The authors estimated nucleated cell counts from reference gene primer amplification. Sequencing was performed with immunoSEQ multiplex PCR; in TCRdb, only in-frame clones are kept and a portion is missing. From that table come the V and J calls and clone size; the DNA was used to work out D and trimming. The data hold some 240,000 clones, with over 75% observed a single time. Germline values: CDR1 SGHTA, CDR2 FQGNSA. The CDR3 totals 15 residues. J lost 7 bases, V lost 5 bases, and 11 bases had no gene match. This entry is derived from a study of blood T cell repertoires in COVID-19. Study information: Acute-phase and convalescent COVID-19 samples originated in the United States, Italy and Spain. PBMCs, B-cell-depleted T cells, or T cells provided the cDNA or gDNA that made up the material.

The chain employs TRBV7-2 and TRBJ1-5; 7 bases fit TRBD1. The receptor was isolated from a woman between 70 and 85 years old with COVID-19, enrolled during active disease. Material: peripheral blood. This chain's CDR3 is CASSPRDSPPQPQHF. CDR3 DNA: TGTGCCAGCAGCCCTAGGGACAGCCCTCCCCAGCCCCAGCATTTT.